These 24 T cell receptor beta chains share one sample of origin, sequenced in a study of blood T cells in healthy people across ages. A J-beta primer mix and a sample-barcoded 5' primer were used in a second PCR of roughly 6 to 12 cycles. MiXCR, run by TCRdb on the 5' RACE reads, gives a single entry per CDR3 protein. The sample contains 550,000 to 800,000 distinct CDR3 sequences, 32% of which appear only once. Sample: blood. The receptors here all came from a woman of 80 years or more in good health.

This clonotype was counted many times. The chain recombines TRBV20-1 with TRBJ2-5; 10 nucleotides agree with TRBD2. CDR3 size: 15 residues. Germline assignment: CDR1 DFQATT and CDR2 SNEGSKA (reference sequence). V was clipped by 1 base and J by 2 bases; unmatched bases: 4. The DNA for the CDR3 is TGCAGTGCTAGAGGGGCACTAGCGGGACAAGAGACCCAGTACTTC. Amino acids: CSARGALAGQETQYF.

This sequence joins TRBV18 and TRBJ2-1, with D perhaps given as TRBD1 or TRBD2 (5 bases each). The J call may be in error: the DNA end matches TRBJ2-7 better. Germline V gene sequence: CDR1 KGHSH, CDR2 LQKENI. This CDR3 has 21 residues. The CDR3 DNA follows: TGTGCCAGCTCACCACCGGACATGATACCCGGGGCGGCCAGCTCCTACAATGAGCAGTACTTC. Its protein product is CASSPPDMIPGAASSYNEQYF.

The V and J genes are TRBV27 and TRBJ2-3; D may correspond to TRBD1 or TRBD2 (6 bases each). The V and J ends lost 6 bases and 3 bases respectively, with 13 bases between them. The CDR3 extends over 14 amino acids. Germline CDR1 is MNHEY and CDR2 is SMNVEV (reference sequence). The chain's CDR3 is CASRIGGPTDTQYF. CDR3 nucleotides: TGTGCCAGCAGGATTGGGGGGCCAACAGATACGCAGTATTTT.

Only a few counts were recorded for this clonotype. Since a much larger clone is just one base distant, this may be a read error. This rearrangement joins TRBV29-1 to TRBJ2-1, with 11 nucleotides matching TRBD2. The CDR3 runs to 14 residues. After removal of 4 bases from V and 10 bases from J, the junction contained 9 bases not matched to a gene. Per germline, CDR1 SQVTM and CDR2 ANQGSEA. The DNA for the CDR3 is TGCAGCGTTGGGTGGTTAGCGGGGGGGCACGAGCAGTTCTTC. This codes for CSVGWLAGGHEQFF.

The table lists this clonotype with many counts. The chain couples TRBV2 to TRBJ2-5; no firm D call. CDR3 length equals 15 residues. V was cut by 3 bases and J by 5 bases, with 16 bases left in between. From germline, CDR1 is SNHLY and CDR2 FYNNEI. The CDR3 loop reads CASSEDRTVPETQYF. The CDR3 bases are TGTGCCAGCAGTGAGGATCGGACCGTCCCCGAGACCCAGTACTTC.

In this sample, this clonotype turned up many times. The V gene is TRBV12-3 or TRBV12-4, the J gene TRBJ2-7; 11 bases are a match to TRBD1. The CDR3 consists of 14 residues. J gave up 6 bases and V 1 base, and 2 bases lay outside the gene matches. CDR3 nucleotide sequence: TGTGCCAGCAGTTTAGGGACAGGGGGCTCCGAGCAGTACTTC. Residues: CASSLGTGGSEQYF.

This clonotype was counted many times. The rearrangement uses TRBV5-1 and TRBJ2-5; possibly TRBD1 for D (6 bases). There are 17 residues in the CDR3. Germline V CDR1 and CDR2: SGHRS, YFSETQ. V dropped 3 bases and J dropped 0 bases, with 18 bases sitting between them. This CDR3 is CASSYSAPRTDQETQYF. Written as DNA, the CDR3 is TGCGCCAGCAGCTATTCAGCCCCACGGACAGACCAAGAGACCCAGTACTTC. Variable domain in full (rest from reference TRBV5-1 and TRBJ2-5): KAGVTQTPRYLIKTRGQQVTLSCSPISGHRSVSWYQQTPGQGLQFLFEYFSETQRNKGNFPGRFSGRQFSNSRSEMNVSTLELGDSALYLCASSYSAPRTDQETQYFGPGTRLLVL.

This clonotype was observed many times. The rearrangement joins TRBV28 to TRBJ1-2; D is ambiguous. Deletions cut 6 bases from V and 4 bases from J, with 12 bases between. The CDR3 has 13 amino acids. Germline V CDR1 and CDR2: MDHEN, SYDVKM. This chain's CDR3 is CASRSHSTYGYTF. For the CDR3, the DNA is TGTGCCAGCAGATCCCATAGTACCTATGGCTACACCTTC.

The sample holds a few counts of this clonotype. V usage is TRBV20-1 and J usage is TRBJ2-2; D may correspond to TRBD1 or TRBD2 (5 bases each). The ends were cut back, 2 bases at V and 1 base at J, with 17 bases in the middle. The CDR3 length is 17 residues. Germline CDR1 DFQATT, CDR2 SNEGSKA (reference sequence). In DNA, the CDR3 is TGCAGTGCTAGAATAACTTTGGGGGATCTGAACACCGGGGAGCTGTTTTTT. This translates into CSARITLGDLNTGELFF.

The sample holds a few counts of this clonotype. CDR3 sequence reads: CASSKTGGYDEKLFF. DNA of the CDR3: TGTGCCAGCAGCAAAACAGGGGGCTATGATGAAAAACTGTTTTTT. The chain links TRBV3-1 to TRBJ1-4, with 9 positions matching TRBD1. V shed 5 bases and J 6 bases; nucleotides not matched to a gene: 7. The CDR3 is 15 amino acids. The germline CDR1 and CDR2 sequences are LGHDT and YNNKEL (reference sequence).

This chain joins TRBV19 and TRBJ1-2; D possibly corresponds to TRBD1 (5 bases). The germline gives CDR1 LNHDA, CDR2 SQIVND (reference sequence). Deletions cut 6 bases from V and 1 base from J, with 12 bases between. The CDR3 has 14 residues. In DNA, the CDR3 is TGTGCCAGTAGGGGGGGATGGATTAACTATGGCTACACCTTC. Its translation is CASRGGWINYGYTF.

This clonotype showed up just a few times. The chain combines TRBV2 with TRBJ2-3; 9 bases line up with TRBD2. The CDR3 has 16 amino acids. Unmatched junction bases numbered 6, after V lost 0 bases and J lost 5 bases. From germline, CDR1 is SNHLY and CDR2 FYNNEI. The CDR3: CASSEAGRGGGDTQYF. The CDR3, as DNA: TGTGCCAGCAGTGAAGCCGGGCGGGGGGGCGGAGATACGCAGTATTTT.

The chain links TRBV7-2 to TRBJ2-1, with D tentatively TRBD2 (5 bases). Trimming stripped 4 bases from V and 8 bases from J, with 12 bases between. CDR3 length: 13 residues. CDR1 and CDR2 (germline): SGHTA, FQGNSA. The CDR3 region is CASSSLAIDEQFF. The CDR3 DNA reads TGTGCCAGCAGCTCCCTAGCTATCGATGAGCAGTTCTTC.

This clonotype was found many times. V and J are TRBV12-3 or TRBV12-4 and TRBJ2-3; no clear D. The CDR3 runs to 12 residues. V was shortened by 7 bases and J by 2 bases, with 7 bases between the two germline ends. Written as DNA, the CDR3 is TGTGCCAGCACTTCTCTCACAGATACGCAGTATTTT. Its protein is CASTSLTDTQYF.

About this clonotype: A junction boundary mismatches the germline segment, possibly from a read error. The V gene is TRBV12-3 or TRBV12-4, the J gene TRBJ2-3; 8 nucleotides line up with TRBD1. The CDR3 sequence is 15 residues long. The CDR3, as DNA: TGTGCCAGCAGCCGCGGACAGGGTAGCACAGATATGCAGTATTTT. Translated: CASSRGQGSTDMQYF.

Note on this clonotype: This may be a read error: a much more frequent sequence differs by one nucleotide. The chain combines TRBV20-1 with TRBJ2-1, with TRBD1 matching over 7 bases. The CDR3 length is 14 residues. With 8 bases clipped from V and 1 base from J, the junction kept 8 bases outside the gene matches. In germline, CDR1 is DFQATT, CDR2 SNEGSKA (reference sequence). The chain's CDR3 is CSPTPRGSYNEQFF. For the CDR3, the DNA is TGCAGTCCAACCCCCAGGGGGTCCTACAATGAGCAGTTCTTC.

This clonotype was counted only a few times. The CDR3 reads CASTSQGNTEAFF. CDR3 nucleotide sequence: TGTGCCAGCACCTCTCAAGGGAACACTGAAGCTTTCTTT. The V and J genes are TRBV6-5 and TRBJ1-1; no clear D gene. Germline CDR1 reads MNHEY; CDR2 reads SVGAGI. The CDR3 is made up of 13 amino acids. The V and J ends lost 7 bases and 1 base respectively, with 10 bases between them.

In this sample, this clonotype turned up many times. The chain couples TRBV20-1 to TRBJ2-3; perhaps TRBD2 as D (5 bases). This CDR3 is built from 14 residues. CDR1 DFQATT and CDR2 SNEGSKA come from the germline V gene (reference sequence). V was shortened by 4 bases and J by 1 base, with 12 bases between the two germline ends. CDR3 sequence reads: CSATSGKGTDTQYF. CDR3 coding DNA: TGCAGTGCTACTTCGGGGAAGGGCACAGATACGCAGTATTTT.

This clonotype was seen at least ten times. The rearrangement uses TRBV20-1 and TRBJ2-1; TRBD2 matches 11 bases. J lost 6 bases, V lost 0 bases, and 10 bases had no gene match. CDR3 length equals 17 residues. CDR1 and CDR2 (germline): DFQATT, SNEGSKA (reference sequence). CDR3 loop: CSARDPSLAGAFNEQFF. The CDR3 nucleotides read TGCAGTGCTAGAGATCCCTCACTAGCGGGGGCCTTCAATGAGCAGTTCTTC.

This clonotype came up a few times. Given a much more abundant clone one base away, this may be a read error. The rearrangement links TRBV12-3 or TRBV12-4 to TRBJ2-7, with a possible D match to TRBD1 (7 bases). Trimming cost V 6 bases and J 3 bases, with 21 bases left between them. The CDR3 contains 16 residues. The CDR3 protein is CASRINRGTACYEQYF. The DNA of the CDR3 is TGTGCCAGCAGGATAAATCGGGGGACAGCCTGCTACGAGCAGTACTTC.

This clonotype was recorded many times. The V gene is TRBV3-1, the J gene TRBJ2-1; D is perhaps TRBD2 (6 bases). Germline CDR1 and CDR2: LGHDT and YNNKEL (reference sequence). V gave up 1 base and J gave up 10 bases, with 17 bases separating them. This CDR3 is built from 15 residues. The CDR3, as DNA: TGTGCCAGCAGCCAAGGGCGGGGCCGATTGGAGGAGCAGTTCTTC. Translation: CASSQGRGRLEEQFF.

This clonotype was counted ten times or more. The V call is TRBV5-1, the J call TRBJ2-3; 11 bases align to TRBD2. The CDR3 has 18 residues. V was clipped by 2 bases and J by 3 bases; unmatched bases: 11. CDR1 is SGHRS and CDR2 is YFSETQ in the germline V gene. In DNA form, the CDR3 reads TGCGCCAGCAGCTTAAATCCCGGGACTAGCGGATATACAGATACGCAGTATTTT. Its translation is CASSLNPGTSGYTDTQYF.

The chain links TRBV20-1 to TRBJ2-2; possibly TRBD2 for D (6 bases). This CDR3 comprises 14 residues. Trimming cost V 0 bases and J 16 bases, with 21 bases left between them. The V gene's germline CDR1 is DFQATT and CDR2 SNEGSKA (reference sequence). The CDR3 loop reads CSARERTGTSKRFF. The CDR3, as DNA: TGCAGTGCTAGAGAACGAACCGGGACTTCCAAGCGGTTTTTT.

A note on this clonotype: A single base separates this from a much larger clone, so it may be a read error. Given the absence of the conserved phenylalanine or tryptophan at the CDR3 end, a read error is likely. V and J are TRBV7-2 and TRBJ1-1; D is possibly TRBD1 (5 bases). This CDR3 is built from 15 residues. Germline assignment: CDR1 SGHTA and CDR2 FQGNSA. Between the trimmed V and J ends, which lost 4 bases and 1 base, there was a span of 13 bases. CDR3 DNA: TGTGCCAGCAGCTCAGGCGGGGCTAAGAACACTGAAGCTTTCTTG. Translation: CASSSGGAKNTEAFL.